What follows is one TCR beta chain and its context. The CDR3 loop spans 18 amino acids. Trimming cost V 5 bases and J 0 bases, with 19 bases left between them. The germline gives CDR1 KGHSH, CDR2 LQKENI. The assay was immunoSEQ multiplex PCR, and TCRdb's table has in-frame clones only and misses some. The sample lists around 7,000 clones, roughly 51% occurring once. The sample belongs to a study of CD4+ T cells in melanoma. The sequenced material came from cells from a culture (not recorded whether cultured in vitro). The V and J genes are TRBV18 and TRBJ1-4; possible D gene TRBD1, 6 bases. The TCR comes from a human donor with melanoma. The CDR3 reads CASSFKWGQLSTNEKLFF. The CDR3 DNA reads as TGTGCCAGCTCATTCAAGTGGGGACAACTATCAACTAATGAAAAACTGTTTTTT.